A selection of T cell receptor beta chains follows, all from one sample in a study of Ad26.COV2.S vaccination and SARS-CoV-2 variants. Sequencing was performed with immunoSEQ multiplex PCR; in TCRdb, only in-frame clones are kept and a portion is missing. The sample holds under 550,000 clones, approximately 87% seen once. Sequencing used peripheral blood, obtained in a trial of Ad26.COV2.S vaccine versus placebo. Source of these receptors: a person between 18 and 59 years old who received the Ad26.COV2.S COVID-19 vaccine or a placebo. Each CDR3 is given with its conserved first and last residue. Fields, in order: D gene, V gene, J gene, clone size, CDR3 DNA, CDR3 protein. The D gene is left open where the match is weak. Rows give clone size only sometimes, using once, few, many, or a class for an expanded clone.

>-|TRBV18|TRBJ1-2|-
TGTGCCAGCTCACCACAGGGGGAGAGTGGCTACACCTTC
CASSPQGESGYTF
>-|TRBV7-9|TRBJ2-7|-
TGTGCCAGCAGCTTTTCGGTTTACGAGCAGTACTTC
CASSFSVYEQYF
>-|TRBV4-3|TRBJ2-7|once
TGCGCCAGCAGCCAAGACAGACCCTACGAGCAGTACTTC
CASSQDRPYEQYF
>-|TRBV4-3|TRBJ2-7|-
TGCGCCAGCAGCCTGAGGAGGGGCTCCTACGAGCAGTACTTC
CASSLRRGSYEQYF
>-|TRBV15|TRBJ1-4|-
TGTGCCACCAGCAGAGATAGGGGGTCATTTGAAAAACTGTTTTTT
CATSRDRGSFEKLFF
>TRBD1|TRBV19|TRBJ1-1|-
TGTGCCAGCCGGGACAGGGGGCGTTTTGTGAACACTGAAGCTTTCTTT
CASRDRGRFVNTEAFF
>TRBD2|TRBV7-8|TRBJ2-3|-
TGTGCCAGCAGCTTACTAGCGGTGGCAGATACGCAGTATTTT
CASSLLAVADTQYF
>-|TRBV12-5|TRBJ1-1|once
TGTGCTAGTGGTTTGGATTTATACACTGAAGCTTTCTTT
CASGLDLYTEAFF
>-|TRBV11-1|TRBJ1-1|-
TGTGCCAGCAGCAAAGCCAGCCTGAACACTGAAGCTTTCTTT
CASSKASLNTEAFF
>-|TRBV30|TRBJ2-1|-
TGTGCCTCTACAGGAGGGAGCTCCTACAATGAGCAGTTCTTC
CASTGGSSYNEQFF
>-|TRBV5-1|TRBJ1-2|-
TGCGCCAGCAGCCACGACAGAGACCGGGATGGCTACACCTTC
CASSHDRDRDGYTF
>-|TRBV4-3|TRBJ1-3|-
TGCGCCAGCAGCGAGACTACAGGGAGCTCTGGAAACACCATATATTTT
CASSETTGSSGNTIYF